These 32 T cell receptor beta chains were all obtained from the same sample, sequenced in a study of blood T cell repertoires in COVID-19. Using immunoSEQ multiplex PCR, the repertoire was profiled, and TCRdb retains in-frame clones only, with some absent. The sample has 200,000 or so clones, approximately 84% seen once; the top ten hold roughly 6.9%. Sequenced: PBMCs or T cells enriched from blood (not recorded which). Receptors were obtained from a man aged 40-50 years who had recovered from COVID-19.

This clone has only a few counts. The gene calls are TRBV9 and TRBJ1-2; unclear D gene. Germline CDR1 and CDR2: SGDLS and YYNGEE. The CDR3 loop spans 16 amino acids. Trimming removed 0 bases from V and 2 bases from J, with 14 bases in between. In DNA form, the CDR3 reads TGTGCCAGCAGCGTAGATGGAGGGATTATAAACTATGGCTACACCTTC. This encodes CASSVDGGIINYGYTF.

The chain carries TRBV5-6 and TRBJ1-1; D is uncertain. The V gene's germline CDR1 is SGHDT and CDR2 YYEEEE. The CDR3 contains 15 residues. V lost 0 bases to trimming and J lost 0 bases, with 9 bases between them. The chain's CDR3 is CASSLGVRMNTEAFF. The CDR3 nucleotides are TGTGCCAGCAGCTTGGGGGTGAGGATGAACACTGAAGCTTTCTTT.

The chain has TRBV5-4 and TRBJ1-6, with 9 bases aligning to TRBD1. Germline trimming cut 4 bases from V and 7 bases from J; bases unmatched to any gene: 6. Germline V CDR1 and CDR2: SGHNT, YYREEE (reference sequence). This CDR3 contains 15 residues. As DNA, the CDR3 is TGTGCCAGCAGCAGGGAGGGACAGGGCAATTCACCCCTCCACTTT. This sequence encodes CASSREGQGNSPLHF.

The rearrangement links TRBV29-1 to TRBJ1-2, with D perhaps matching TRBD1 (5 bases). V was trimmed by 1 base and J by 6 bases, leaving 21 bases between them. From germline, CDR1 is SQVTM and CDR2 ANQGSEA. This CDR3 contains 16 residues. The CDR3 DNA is TGCAGCGTTGAAGTTTTTTCCCTGCAGGGTCATGATGGCTACACCTTC. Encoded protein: CSVEVFSLQGHDGYTF. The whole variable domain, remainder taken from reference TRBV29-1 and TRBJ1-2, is SAVISQKPSRDICQRGTSLTIQCQVDSQVTMMFWYRQQPGQSLTLIATANQGSEATYESGFVIDKFPISRPNLTFSTLTVSNMSPEDSSIYLCSVEVFSLQGHDGYTFGSGTRLTVV.

The CDR3 region is CASSYESRMGGISYEQYF. Here the CDR3 DNA reads TGTGCCAGCAGTTACGAGTCAAGAATGGGGGGGATAAGCTACGAGCAGTACTTC. V gene TRBV6-2 or TRBV6-3 combines with J gene TRBJ2-7; 7 positions agree with TRBD2. The junction had 16 bases not matched to a gene; V was cut back by 2 bases and J by 3 bases. This CDR3 comprises 18 residues. The germline V gene encodes CDR1 MNHEY and CDR2 SVGEGT.

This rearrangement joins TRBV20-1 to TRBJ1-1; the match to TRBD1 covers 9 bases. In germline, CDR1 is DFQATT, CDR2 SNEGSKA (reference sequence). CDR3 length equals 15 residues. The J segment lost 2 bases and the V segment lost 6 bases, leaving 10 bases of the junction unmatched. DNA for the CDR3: TGCAGTGCCAGTTGGGCGGGACAGGGAAACACTGAAGCTTTCTTT. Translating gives CSASWAGQGNTEAFF.

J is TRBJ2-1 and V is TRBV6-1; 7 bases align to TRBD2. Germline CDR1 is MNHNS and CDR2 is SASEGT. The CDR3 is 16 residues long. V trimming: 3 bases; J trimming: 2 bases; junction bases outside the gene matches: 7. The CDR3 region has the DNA TGTGCCAGCAGTGATTTGACTAGCCGTCCCTACAATGAGCAGTTCTTC. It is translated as CASSDLTSRPYNEQFF.

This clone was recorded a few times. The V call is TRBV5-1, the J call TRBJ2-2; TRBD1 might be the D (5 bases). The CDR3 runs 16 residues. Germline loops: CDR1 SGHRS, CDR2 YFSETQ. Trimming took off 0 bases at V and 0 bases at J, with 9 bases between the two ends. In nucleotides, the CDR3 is TGCGCCAGCAGCTTGGGACAGTTCGCGAACACCGGGGAGCTGTTTTTT. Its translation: CASSLGQFANTGELFF.

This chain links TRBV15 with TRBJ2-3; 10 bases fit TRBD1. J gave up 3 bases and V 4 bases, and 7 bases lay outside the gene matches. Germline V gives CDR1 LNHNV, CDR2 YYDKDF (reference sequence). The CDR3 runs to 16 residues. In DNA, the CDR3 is TGTGCCACCAGCATTGAGAGGACAGGGGGGACAGATACGCAGTATTTT. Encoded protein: CATSIERTGGTDTQYF.

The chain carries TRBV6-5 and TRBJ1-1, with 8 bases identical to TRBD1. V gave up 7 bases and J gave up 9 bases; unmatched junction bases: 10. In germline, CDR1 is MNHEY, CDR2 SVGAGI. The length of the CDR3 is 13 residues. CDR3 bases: TGTGCCAGCACTAATTCAGGACAGGGAAAAGCTTTCTTT. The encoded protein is CASTNSGQGKAFF.

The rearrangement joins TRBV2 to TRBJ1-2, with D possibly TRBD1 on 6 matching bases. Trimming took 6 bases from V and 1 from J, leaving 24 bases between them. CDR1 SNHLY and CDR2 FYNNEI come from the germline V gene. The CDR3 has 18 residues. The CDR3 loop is CASRRGFGQGGGNYGYTF. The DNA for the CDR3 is TGTGCCAGCAGGAGAGGATTCGGGCAGGGAGGGGGTAACTATGGCTACACCTTC.

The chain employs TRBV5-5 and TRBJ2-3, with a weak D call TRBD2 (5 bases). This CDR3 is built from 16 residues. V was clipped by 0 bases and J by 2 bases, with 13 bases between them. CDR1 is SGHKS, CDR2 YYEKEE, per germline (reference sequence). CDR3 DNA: TGTGCCAGCAGCTTGGCCATGACGGGGAACACAGATACGCAGTATTTT. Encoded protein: CASSLAMTGNTDTQYF.

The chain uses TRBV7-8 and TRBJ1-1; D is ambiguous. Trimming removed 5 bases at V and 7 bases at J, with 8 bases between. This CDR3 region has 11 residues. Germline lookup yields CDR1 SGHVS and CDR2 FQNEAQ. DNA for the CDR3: TGTGCCAGCAGCCGCAGTCGTGAAGCTTTCTTT. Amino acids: CASSRSREAFF. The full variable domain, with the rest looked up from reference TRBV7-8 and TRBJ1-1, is GAGVSQSPRYKVAKRGQDVALRCDPISGHVSLFWYQQALGQGPEFLTYFQNEAQLDKSGLPSDRFFAERPEGSVSTLKIQRTQQEDSAVYLCASSRSREAFFGQGTRLTVV.

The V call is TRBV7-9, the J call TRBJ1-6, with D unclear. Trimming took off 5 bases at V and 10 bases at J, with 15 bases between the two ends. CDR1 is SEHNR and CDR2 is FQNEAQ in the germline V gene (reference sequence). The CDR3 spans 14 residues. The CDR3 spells CASSTPVRGSPLHF. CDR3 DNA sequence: TGTGCCAGCAGCACACCGGTTAGAGGGTCACCCCTCCACTTT.

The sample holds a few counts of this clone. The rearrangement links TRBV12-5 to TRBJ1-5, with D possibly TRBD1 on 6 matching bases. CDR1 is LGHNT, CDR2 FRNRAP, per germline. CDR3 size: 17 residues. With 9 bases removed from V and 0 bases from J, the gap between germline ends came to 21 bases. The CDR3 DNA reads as TGTGCTAGGAGACTGGTGAGGGGGATCCCTAGCAATCAGCCCCAGCATTTT. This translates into CARRLVRGIPSNQPQHF.

CDR3 protein: CSAITGGADSNQPQHF. As DNA, the CDR3 is TGCAGCGCTATCACAGGGGGCGCCGATAGCAATCAGCCCCAGCATTTT. The V and J genes are TRBV29-1 and TRBJ1-5; 9 nucleotides match TRBD1. Germline V gene sequence: CDR1 SQVTM, CDR2 ANQGSEA. V lost 7 bases and J lost 0; bases outside the gene matches: 10. This CDR3 has 16 residues.

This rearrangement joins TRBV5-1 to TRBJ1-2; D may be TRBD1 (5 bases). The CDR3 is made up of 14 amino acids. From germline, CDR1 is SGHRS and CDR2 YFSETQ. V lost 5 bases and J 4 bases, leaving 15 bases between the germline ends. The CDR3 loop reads CASRPVQGPYGYTF. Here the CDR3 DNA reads TGCGCCAGCAGGCCTGTTCAGGGCCCCTATGGCTACACCTTC.

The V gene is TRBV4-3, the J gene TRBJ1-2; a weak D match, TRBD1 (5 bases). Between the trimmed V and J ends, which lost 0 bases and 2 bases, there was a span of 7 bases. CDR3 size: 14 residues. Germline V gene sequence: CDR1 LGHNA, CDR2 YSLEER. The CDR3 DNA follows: TGCGCCAGCAGCCAAGACGGGGGGAACTATGGCTACACCTTC. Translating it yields CASSQDGGNYGYTF.

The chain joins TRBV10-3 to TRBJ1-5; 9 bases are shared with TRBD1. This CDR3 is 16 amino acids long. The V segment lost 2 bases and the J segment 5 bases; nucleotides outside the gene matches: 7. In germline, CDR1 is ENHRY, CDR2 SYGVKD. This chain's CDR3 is CAISENRGRGDQPQHF. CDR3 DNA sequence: TGTGCCATCAGTGAGAACAGGGGGCGCGGGGATCAGCCCCAGCATTTT.

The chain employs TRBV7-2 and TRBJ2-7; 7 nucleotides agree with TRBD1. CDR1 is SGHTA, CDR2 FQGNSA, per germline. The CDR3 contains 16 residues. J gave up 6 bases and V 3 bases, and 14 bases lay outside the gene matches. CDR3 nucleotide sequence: TGTGCCAGCAGCTTCGACACTTCAACCGACAGGGCCGAGCAGTACTTC. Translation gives CASSFDTSTDRAEQYF.

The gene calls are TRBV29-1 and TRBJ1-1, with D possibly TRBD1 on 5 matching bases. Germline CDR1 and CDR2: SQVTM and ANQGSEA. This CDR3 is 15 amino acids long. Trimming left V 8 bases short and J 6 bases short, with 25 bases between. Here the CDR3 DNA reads TGCAGCTTCCCGGGGGGAAAGGTCCCAGGTCCTGAAGCTTTCTTT. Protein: CSFPGGKVPGPEAFF.

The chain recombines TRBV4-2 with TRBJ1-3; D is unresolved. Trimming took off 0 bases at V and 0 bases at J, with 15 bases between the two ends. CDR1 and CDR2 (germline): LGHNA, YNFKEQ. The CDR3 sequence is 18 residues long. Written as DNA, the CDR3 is TGTGCCAGCAGCCAAGATCCAGGTACGGCTTCCTCTGGAAACACCATATATTTT. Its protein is CASSQDPGTASSGNTIYF.

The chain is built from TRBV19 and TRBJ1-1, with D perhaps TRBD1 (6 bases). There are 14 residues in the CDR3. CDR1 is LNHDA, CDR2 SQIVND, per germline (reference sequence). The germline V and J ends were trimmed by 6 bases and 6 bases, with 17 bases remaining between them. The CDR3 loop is CASSPLQGSAEAFF. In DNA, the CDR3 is TGTGCCAGTAGCCCTCTACAGGGAAGCGCTGAAGCTTTCTTT. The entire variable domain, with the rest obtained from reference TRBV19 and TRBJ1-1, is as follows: DGGITQSPKYLFRKEGQNVTLSCEQNLNHDAMYWYRQDPGQGLRLIYYSQIVNDFQKGDIAEGYSVSREKKESFPLTVTSAQKNPTAFYLCASSPLQGSAEAFFGQGTRLTVV.

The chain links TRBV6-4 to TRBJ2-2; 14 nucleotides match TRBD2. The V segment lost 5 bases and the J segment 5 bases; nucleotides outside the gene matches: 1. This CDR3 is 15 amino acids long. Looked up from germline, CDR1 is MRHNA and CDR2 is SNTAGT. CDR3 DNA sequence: TGTGCCAGCAGTCGACTAGCGGGGGGGACCGGGGAGCTGTTTTTT. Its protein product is CASSRLAGGTGELFF.

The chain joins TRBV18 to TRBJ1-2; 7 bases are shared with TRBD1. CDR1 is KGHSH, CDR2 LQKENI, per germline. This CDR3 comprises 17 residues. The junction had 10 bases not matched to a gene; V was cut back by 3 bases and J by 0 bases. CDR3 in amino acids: CASSPPPGQRSNYGYTF. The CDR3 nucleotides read TGTGCCAGCTCACCCCCCCCGGGACAGAGATCTAACTATGGCTACACCTTC.

The CDR3 coding sequence is TGCGCCAGCAGCCAAGCCTCAGGCGGGGGGGGCTCAGATACGCAGTATTTT. Translating it yields CASSQASGGGGSDTQYF. The gene calls are TRBV4-1 and TRBJ2-3, with 9 bases fitting TRBD2. The trim removed 1 base at V and 4 bases at J, leaving 9 bases unmatched. This CDR3 is 17 amino acids long. Germline lookup yields CDR1 MGHRA and CDR2 YSYEKL.

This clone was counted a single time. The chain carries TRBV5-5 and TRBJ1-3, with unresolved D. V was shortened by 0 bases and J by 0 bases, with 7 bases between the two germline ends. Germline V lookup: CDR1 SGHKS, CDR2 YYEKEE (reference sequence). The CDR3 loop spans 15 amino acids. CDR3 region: CASSLDTFSGNTIYF. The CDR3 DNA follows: TGTGCCAGCAGCTTGGACACATTCTCTGGAAACACCATATATTTT.

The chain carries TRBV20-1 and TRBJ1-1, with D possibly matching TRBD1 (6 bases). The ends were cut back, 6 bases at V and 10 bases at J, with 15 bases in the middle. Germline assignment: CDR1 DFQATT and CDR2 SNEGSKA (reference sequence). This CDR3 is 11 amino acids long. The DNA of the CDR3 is TGCAGTGCCCCGGGGGGCAGCGGAGCTTTCTTT. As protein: CSAPGGSGAFF.

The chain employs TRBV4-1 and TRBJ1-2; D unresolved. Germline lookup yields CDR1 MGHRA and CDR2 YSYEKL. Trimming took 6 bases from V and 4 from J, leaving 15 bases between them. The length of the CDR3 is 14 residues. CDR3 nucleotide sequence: TGCGCCAGCAGGCCGCCCGGCCAGGTCTATGGCTACACCTTC. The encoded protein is CASRPPGQVYGYTF.

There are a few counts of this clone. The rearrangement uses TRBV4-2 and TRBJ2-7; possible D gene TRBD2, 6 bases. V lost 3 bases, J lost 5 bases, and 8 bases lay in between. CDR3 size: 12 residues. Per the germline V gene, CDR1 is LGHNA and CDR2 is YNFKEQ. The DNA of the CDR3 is TGTGCCAGCAGCCACTCGGGGGACGAGCAGTACTTC. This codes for CASSHSGDEQYF.

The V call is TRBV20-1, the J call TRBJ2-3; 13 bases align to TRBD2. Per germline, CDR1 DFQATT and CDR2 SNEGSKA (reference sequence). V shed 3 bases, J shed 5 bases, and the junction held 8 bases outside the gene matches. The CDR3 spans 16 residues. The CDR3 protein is CSASGTSGGAVDTQYF. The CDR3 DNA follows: TGCAGTGCTAGTGGTACTAGCGGGGGGGCCGTAGATACGCAGTATTTT.

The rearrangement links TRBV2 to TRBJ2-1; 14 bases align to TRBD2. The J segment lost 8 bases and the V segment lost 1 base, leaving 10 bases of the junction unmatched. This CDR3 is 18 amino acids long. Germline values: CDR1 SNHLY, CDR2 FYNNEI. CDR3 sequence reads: CASSEGTSGGFYEDEQFF. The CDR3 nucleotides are TGTGCCAGCAGTGAAGGGACTAGCGGGGGGTTTTATGAGGATGAGCAGTTCTTC. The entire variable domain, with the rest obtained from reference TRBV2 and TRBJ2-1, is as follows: EPEVTQTPSHQVTQMGQEVILRCVPISNHLYFYWYRQILGQKVEFLVSFYNNEISEKSEIFDDQFSVERPDGSNFTLKIRSTKLEDSAMYFCASSEGTSGGFYEDEQFFGPGTRLTVL.